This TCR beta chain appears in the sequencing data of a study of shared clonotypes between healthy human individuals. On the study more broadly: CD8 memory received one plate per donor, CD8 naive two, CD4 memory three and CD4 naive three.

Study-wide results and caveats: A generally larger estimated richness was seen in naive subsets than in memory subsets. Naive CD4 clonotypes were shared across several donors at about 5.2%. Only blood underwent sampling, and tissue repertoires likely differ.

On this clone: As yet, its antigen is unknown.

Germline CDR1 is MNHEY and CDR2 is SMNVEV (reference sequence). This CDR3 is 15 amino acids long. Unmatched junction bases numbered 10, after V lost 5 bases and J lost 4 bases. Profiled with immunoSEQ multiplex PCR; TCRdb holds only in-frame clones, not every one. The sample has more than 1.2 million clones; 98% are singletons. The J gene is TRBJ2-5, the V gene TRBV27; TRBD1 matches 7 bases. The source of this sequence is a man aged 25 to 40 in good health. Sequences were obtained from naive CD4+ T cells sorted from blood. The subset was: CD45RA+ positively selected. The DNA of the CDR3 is TGTGCCAGCAGTCGTCGACAGGGAATCGGAGAGACCCAGTACTTC. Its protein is CASSRRQGIGETQYF.